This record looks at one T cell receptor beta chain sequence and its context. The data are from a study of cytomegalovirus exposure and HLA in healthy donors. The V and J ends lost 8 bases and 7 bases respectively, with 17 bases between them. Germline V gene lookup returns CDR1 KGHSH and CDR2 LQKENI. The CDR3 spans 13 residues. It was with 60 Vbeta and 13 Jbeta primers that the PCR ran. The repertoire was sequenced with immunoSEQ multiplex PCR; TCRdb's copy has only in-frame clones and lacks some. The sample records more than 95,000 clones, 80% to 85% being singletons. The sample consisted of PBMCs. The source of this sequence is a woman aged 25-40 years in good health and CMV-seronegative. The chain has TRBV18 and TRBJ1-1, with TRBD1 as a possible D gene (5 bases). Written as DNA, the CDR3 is TGTGCCAGCGAAGGCGGGGGTTGGGATGAAGCTTTCTTT. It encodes CASEGGGWDEAFF.